The 25 T cell receptor beta chains below come from one sample, sequenced in a study of T-cell reconstitution after alpha-beta-depleted transplantation in children. Library preparation (for TCRbeta) was performed with unique molecular identifiers. TCRdb re-called the PCR reads through MiXCR, storing one row per CDR3 protein. The sample comprises about 200,000 distinct CDR3 sequences, roughly 8.1% of which are singletons, and roughly 35% rests with the top ten. Sequencing was performed on PBMCs, mostly from graft donor cells, taken 360 days after TCRalphabeta/CD19-depleted stem cell transplant. These receptor sequences come from a male patient between 2 and 10 years old who had a stem cell transplant for acute myeloid leukemia, so the T cells may come from the graft donor.

This clonotype was detected ten times or more. The chain is built from TRBV7-2 and TRBJ1-6; D not certain. V was pared by 5 bases and J by 4 bases, with 12 bases between. This CDR3 has 15 amino acids. Germline-derived CDR1 and CDR2 are SGHTA and FQGNSA. CDR3 sequence reads: CASSPPRVYNSPLHF. The CDR3 DNA follows: TGTGCCAGCAGCCCTCCACGGGTTTATAATTCACCCCTCCACTTT.

This clonotype was seen repeatedly, ten times or more. The chain carries TRBV5-1 and TRBJ2-3; TRBD1 agrees at 7 bases. CDR1 SGHRS and CDR2 YFSETQ come from the germline V gene. The junction had 6 bases not matched to a gene; V was cut back by 0 bases and J by 2 bases. The CDR3 loop spans 16 amino acids. CDR3 sequence: CASSLARQGVTDTQYF. CDR3 in DNA: TGCGCCAGCAGCTTGGCCAGACAGGGTGTCACAGATACGCAGTATTTT.

In this sample, this clonotype turned up a few times. The V gene is TRBV19, the J gene TRBJ1-5; 8 nucleotides match TRBD1. Germline-derived CDR1 and CDR2 are LNHDA and SQIVND (reference sequence). V lost 4 bases and J lost 5; bases outside the gene matches: 4. The CDR3 extends over 14 amino acids. In DNA form, the CDR3 reads TGTGCCAGTAGTAGCACAGGGGGACATCAGCCCCAGCATTTT. As protein: CASSSTGGHQPQHF. Looking up the rest from reference TRBV19 and TRBJ1-5 gives the full variable domain: DGGITQSPKYLFRKEGQNVTLSCEQNLNHDAMYWYRQDPGQGLRLIYYSQIVNDFQKGDIAEGYSVSREKKESFPLTVTSAQKNPTAFYLCASSSTGGHQPQHFGDGTRLSIL.

This clonotype has a handful of counts. V and J are TRBV5-6 and TRBJ2-6; D ambiguous. The V end lost 2 bases, the J end lost 0 bases, and 12 bases lay between the germline ends. This CDR3 comprises 17 residues. CDR1 SGHDT and CDR2 YYEEEE come from the germline V gene. CDR3 nucleotides: TGTGCCAGCAGCTTTCCCGCGCACAGCTCTGGGGCCAACGTCCTGACTTTC. Protein sequence: CASSFPAHSSGANVLTF.

This clonotype was detected ten times or more. The V gene is TRBV11-1, the J gene TRBJ2-1; 7 nucleotides match TRBD2. The germline CDR1 and CDR2 sequences are SGHAT and FQDESV (reference sequence). The CDR3 extends over 21 amino acids. Trimming removed 3 bases from V and 0 bases from J; junction bases left unmatched: 20. CDR3 sequence (DNA): TGTGCCAGCAGCTTCTTGACGCTAGCGGTCAGGGTTTTTCCCTCCTACAATGAGCAGTTCTTC. Protein product: CASSFLTLAVRVFPSYNEQFF.

The chain recombines TRBV6-5 with TRBJ2-5; 7 bases map to TRBD1. Germline values: CDR1 MNHEY, CDR2 SVGAGI. The CDR3 has 17 residues. The trim removed 0 bases at V and 0 bases at J, leaving 7 bases unmatched. The CDR3 bases are TGTGCCAGCAGTTACTCCCGACAGGGTACCAACCAAGAGACCCAGTACTTC. Translating it yields CASSYSRQGTNQETQYF.

J is TRBJ2-3 and V is TRBV19; 13 nucleotides line up with TRBD2. Looked up from germline, CDR1 is LNHDA and CDR2 is SQIVND (reference sequence). The CDR3 extends over 15 amino acids. Trimming took 10 bases from V and 4 from J; bases not matched to a gene: 8. DNA for the CDR3: TGTGCCACCCGGACTAGCGGGAGATACGCAGATACGCAGTATTTT. Translation: CATRTSGRYADTQYF.

This sequence joins TRBV20-1 and TRBJ2-1; the match to TRBD2 covers 9 bases. CDR3 length: 14 amino acids. CDR1 and CDR2 from the germline V gene are DFQATT and SNEGSKA (reference sequence). J was trimmed by 8 bases and V by 3 bases; bases with no gene match: 8. The CDR3 coding sequence is TGCAGTGCTAGTAAACCTAGCGGGACCTATGAGCAGTTCTTC. This sequence encodes CSASKPSGTYEQFF.

The chain carries TRBV5-6 and TRBJ2-7; no reliable D call. The CDR3 runs 15 residues. Per the germline V gene, CDR1 is SGHDT and CDR2 is YYEEEE. V lost 2 bases, J lost 0 bases, and 12 bases lay in between. The CDR3 loop is CASSFPTVASYEQYF. CDR3 nucleotide sequence: TGTGCCAGCAGCTTCCCCACAGTTGCCTCCTACGAGCAGTACTTC. The complete variable domain, with remaining parts taken from reference TRBV5-6 and TRBJ2-7, reads DAGVTQSPTHLIKTRGQQVTLRCSPKSGHDTVSWYQQALGQGPQFIFQYYEEEERQRGNFPDRFSGHQFPNYSSELNVNALLLGDSALYLCASSFPTVASYEQYFGPGTRLTVT.

This clonotype was found a few times. The V gene is TRBV7-6, the J gene TRBJ2-2; 7 bases are shared with TRBD1. Trimming removed 1 base from V and 5 bases from J; junction bases left unmatched: 4. The germline CDR1 and CDR2 sequences are SGHVS and FNYEAQ. The CDR3 length is 15 residues. The DNA for the CDR3 is TGTGCCAGCAGCTTAGGACAGACAGGGACCGGGGAGCTGTTTTTT. This gives the protein CASSLGQTGTGELFF.

This clonotype was seen many times. The genes are TRBV7-2 and TRBJ1-1; tentative D call: TRBD1 (6 bases). Trimming pared 5 bases from V and 2 bases from J, leaving 15 bases between. Germline V gives CDR1 SGHTA, CDR2 FQGNSA. This CDR3 contains 15 residues. The CDR3 sequence is CASSARQAGNTEAFF. The CDR3 DNA follows: TGTGCCAGCAGCGCCAGACAGGCGGGAAACACTGAAGCTTTCTTT.

This clonotype was found once. A much bigger clone sits one base away, suggesting this may be a read error. V usage is TRBV12-3 or TRBV12-4 and J usage is TRBJ2-3; TRBD1 or TRBD2 may be the D gene (5 bases each). This CDR3 has 14 amino acids. V was trimmed by 10 bases and J by 6 bases, leaving 20 bases between them. The CDR3 DNA follows: TGTGCCATCCGGAAAGAGGGGCCCGGGGATACGCAGTATTTT. This encodes CAIRKEGPGDTQYF.

The rearrangement links TRBV12-3 or TRBV12-4 to TRBJ1-1, with TRBD1 identical over 9 bases. Trimming removed 5 bases from V and 1 base from J; junction bases left unmatched: 2. This CDR3 is 14 amino acids long. CDR3 coding DNA: TGTGCCAGCAGTCCGGGACAGGGGAACACTGAAGCTTTCTTT. It codes for CASSPGQGNTEAFF.

This clonotype was observed a handful of times. The chain combines TRBV5-1 with TRBJ2-6; 7 bases map to TRBD1. This CDR3 has 17 residues. The V gene's germline CDR1 is SGHRS and CDR2 YFSETQ. With V trimmed by 4 bases and J by 1 base, 8 bases remained unmatched. CDR3 coding DNA: TGCGCCAGCAGCCAACAGGGGCCCATATCTGGGGCCAACGTCCTGACTTTC. Translation gives CASSQQGPISGANVLTF.

In this sample, this clonotype turned up many times. Here the CDR3 reads CASSQSEGTYNEQFF. DNA for the CDR3: TGTGCCAGCAGCCAGTCTGAGGGCACCTACAATGAGCAGTTCTTC. The V call is TRBV4-2, the J call TRBJ2-1; D is perhaps TRBD2 (5 bases). The germline V gene encodes CDR1 LGHNA and CDR2 YNFKEQ. The CDR3 covers 15 residues. V lost 3 bases and J 2 bases, leaving 11 bases between the germline ends.

This clonotype was found many times. The V and J genes are TRBV12-3 or TRBV12-4 and TRBJ2-5; D not certain. The CDR3 runs 13 residues. Trimming cost V 3 bases and J 7 bases, with 12 bases left between them. The CDR3 protein is CASSFGSEWTQYF. DNA of the CDR3: TGTGCCAGCAGTTTCGGTAGTGAGTGGACCCAGTACTTC.

This clonotype was seen a few times. This rearrangement joins TRBV2 to TRBJ2-1; TRBD2 agrees at 13 bases. CDR3 length equals 14 residues. Per the germline V gene, CDR1 is SNHLY and CDR2 is FYNNEI. V shed 11 bases and J 9 bases; nucleotides not matched to a gene: 10. Written as DNA, the CDR3 is TGTGCCTCCACTAGCGGGGGGGTCGCGGTTGAGCAGTTCTTC. This encodes CASTSGGVAVEQFF.

The chain recombines TRBV6-1 with TRBJ2-5; TRBD1 matches 9 bases. Germline values: CDR1 MNHNS, CDR2 SASEGT. This CDR3 spans 14 amino acids. The V segment lost 4 bases and the J segment 2 bases; nucleotides outside the gene matches: 2. The CDR3 protein is CASSAGTGQETQYF. CDR3 DNA sequence: TGTGCCAGCAGTGCAGGGACAGGGCAAGAGACCCAGTACTTC.

Many counts were recorded for this clonotype. The V gene is TRBV9, the J gene TRBJ2-1, with a weak D call TRBD1 (5 bases). V was trimmed by 0 bases and J by 0 bases, leaving 10 bases between them. Germline lookup yields CDR1 SGDLS and CDR2 YYNGEE. The CDR3 consists of 16 residues. The CDR3 coding sequence is TGTGCCAGCAGCGTAGAGGGGCTTGGCTCCTACAATGAGCAGTTCTTC. It specifies CASSVEGLGSYNEQFF.

This clonotype was detected ten times or more. The V call is TRBV5-1, the J call TRBJ2-1; no reliable D call. CDR3 length: 13 residues. Deletions cut 1 base from V and 7 bases from J, with 9 bases between. From germline, CDR1 is SGHRS and CDR2 YFSETQ. CDR3 DNA sequence: TGCGCCAGCAGCTTGAGGCGAGGAAATGAGCAGTTCTTC. As protein: CASSLRRGNEQFF.

This clonotype was seen ten or more times. This chain joins TRBV6-4 and TRBJ2-3; 11 nucleotides match TRBD2. The CDR3 totals 14 residues. Unmatched junction bases numbered 2, after V lost 5 bases and J lost 4 bases. The germline V gene encodes CDR1 MRHNA and CDR2 SNTAGT. CDR3 nucleotides: TGTGCCAGCAGTCTTAGCGGGGGGGCAGATACGCAGTATTTT. Protein: CASSLSGGADTQYF.

This chain joins TRBV20-1 and TRBJ2-1; 9 bases are shared with TRBD2. The V gene's germline CDR1 is DFQATT and CDR2 SNEGSKA (reference sequence). V lost 7 bases to trimming and J lost 5 bases; unmatched junction nucleotides: 12. This CDR3 has 15 amino acids. The CDR3 spells CSVPRISGRNNEQFF. The DNA for the CDR3 is TGCAGTGTCCCACGGATTAGCGGGAGAAACAATGAGCAGTTCTTC.

Here the CDR3 DNA reads TGCAGCGTTGGGGACAGGGGCTACAATGAGCAGTTCTTC. It encodes CSVGDRGYNEQFF. The chain joins TRBV29-1 to TRBJ2-1, with TRBD1 identical over 10 bases. Germline assignment: CDR1 SQVTM and CDR2 ANQGSEA. This CDR3 is built from 13 residues. J lost 3 bases, V lost 4 bases, and 0 bases had no gene match.

This clonotype was detected many times. V usage is TRBV6-1 and J usage is TRBJ1-5; D is unclear. CDR1 is MNHNS, CDR2 SASEGT, per germline. This CDR3 has 13 residues. Between the trimmed V and J ends, which lost 8 bases and 2 bases, there was a span of 10 bases. The chain's CDR3 is CASRLGGNQPQHF. Here the CDR3 DNA reads TGTGCCAGCCGGCTGGGAGGCAATCAGCCCCAGCATTTT.

The chain recombines TRBV3-1 with TRBJ1-1, with 9 bases that match TRBD1. Germline V gene lookup returns CDR1 LGHDT and CDR2 YNNKEL (reference sequence). CDR3 size: 11 residues. V gave up 9 bases and J gave up 8 bases; unmatched junction bases: 4. CDR3 DNA: TGTGCCAGTGGGACAGGGACCGAAGCTTTCTTT. Amino acids: CASGTGTEAFF.